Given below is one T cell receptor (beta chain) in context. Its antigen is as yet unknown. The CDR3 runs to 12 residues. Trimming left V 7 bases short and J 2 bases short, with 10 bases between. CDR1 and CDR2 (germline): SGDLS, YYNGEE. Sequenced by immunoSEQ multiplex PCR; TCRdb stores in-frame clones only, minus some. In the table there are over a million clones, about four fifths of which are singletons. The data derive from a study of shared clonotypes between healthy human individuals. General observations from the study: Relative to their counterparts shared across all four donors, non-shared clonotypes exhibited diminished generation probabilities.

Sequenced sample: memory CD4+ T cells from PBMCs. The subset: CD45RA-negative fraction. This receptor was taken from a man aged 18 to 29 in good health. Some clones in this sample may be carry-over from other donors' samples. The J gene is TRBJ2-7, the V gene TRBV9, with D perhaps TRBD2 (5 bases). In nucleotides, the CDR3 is TGTGCCAGCGGGCCGGGAACCTACGAGCAGTACTTC. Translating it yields CASGPGTYEQYF.